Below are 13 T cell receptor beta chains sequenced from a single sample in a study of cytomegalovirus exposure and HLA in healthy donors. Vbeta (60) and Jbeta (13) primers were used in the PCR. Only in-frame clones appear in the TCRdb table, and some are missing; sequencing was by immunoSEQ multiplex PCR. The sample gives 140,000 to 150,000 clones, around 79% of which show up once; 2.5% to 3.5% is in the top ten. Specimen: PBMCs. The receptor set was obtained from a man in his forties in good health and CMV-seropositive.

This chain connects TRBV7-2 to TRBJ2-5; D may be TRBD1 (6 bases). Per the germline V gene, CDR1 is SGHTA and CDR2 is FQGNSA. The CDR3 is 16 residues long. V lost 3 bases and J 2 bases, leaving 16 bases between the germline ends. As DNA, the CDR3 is TGTGCCAGCAGCTTCGGACAGCTGAAGGGGCAAGAGACCCAGTACTTC. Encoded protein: CASSFGQLKGQETQYF. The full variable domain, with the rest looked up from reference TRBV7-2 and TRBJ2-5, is GAGVSQSPSNKVTEKGKDVELRCDPISGHTALYWYRQSLGQGLEFLIYFQGNSAPDKSGLPSDRFSAERTGGSVSTLTIQRTQQEDSAVYLCASSFGQLKGQETQYFGPGTRLLVL.

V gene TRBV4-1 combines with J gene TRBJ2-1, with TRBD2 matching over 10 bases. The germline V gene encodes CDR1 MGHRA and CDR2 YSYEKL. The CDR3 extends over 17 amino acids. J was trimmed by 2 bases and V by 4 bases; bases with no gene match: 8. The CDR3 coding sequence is TGCGCCAGCAGCCGACCTCCAAGCGGGAGGGCCTACAATGAGCAGTTCTTC. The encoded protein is CASSRPPSGRAYNEQFF.

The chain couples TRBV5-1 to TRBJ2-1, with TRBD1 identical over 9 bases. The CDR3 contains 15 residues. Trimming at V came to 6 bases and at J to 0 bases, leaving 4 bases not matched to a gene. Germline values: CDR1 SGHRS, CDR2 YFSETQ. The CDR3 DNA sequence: TGCGCCAGCAACAGGGGGCAGAGCTCCTACAATGAGCAGTTCTTC. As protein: CASNRGQSSYNEQFF. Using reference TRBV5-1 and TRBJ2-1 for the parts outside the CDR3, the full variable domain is KAGVTQTPRYLIKTRGQQVTLSCSPISGHRSVSWYQQTPGQGLQFLFEYFSETQRNKGNFPGRFSGRQFSNSRSEMNVSTLELGDSALYLCASNRGQSSYNEQFFGPGTRLTVL.

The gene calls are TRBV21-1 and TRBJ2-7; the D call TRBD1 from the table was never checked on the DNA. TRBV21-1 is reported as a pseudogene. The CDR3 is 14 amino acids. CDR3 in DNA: TGTGCCAGCACCCTAGGGGGCTCTGGCTACGAGCAGTACTTC. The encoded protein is CASTLGGSGYEQYF.

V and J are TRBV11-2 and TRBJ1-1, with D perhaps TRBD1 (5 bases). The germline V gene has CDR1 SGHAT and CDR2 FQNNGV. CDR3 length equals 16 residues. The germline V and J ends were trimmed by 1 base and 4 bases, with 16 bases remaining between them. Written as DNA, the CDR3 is TGTGCCAGCAGCTTAGTGGGCAGGGTGGTTAGCACTGAAGCTTTCTTT. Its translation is CASSLVGRVVSTEAFF. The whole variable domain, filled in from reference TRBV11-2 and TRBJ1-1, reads EAGVAQSPRYKIIEKRQSVAFWCNPISGHATLYWYQQILGQGPKLLIQFQNNGVVDDSQLPKDRFSAERLKGVDSTLKIQPAKLEDSAVYLCASSLVGRVVSTEAFFGQGTRLTVV.

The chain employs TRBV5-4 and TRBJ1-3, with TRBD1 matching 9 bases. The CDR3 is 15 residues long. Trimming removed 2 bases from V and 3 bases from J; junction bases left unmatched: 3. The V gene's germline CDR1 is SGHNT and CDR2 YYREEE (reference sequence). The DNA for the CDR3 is TGTGCCAGCAGCTTACAGGGGGCTGGTGGAAACACCATATATTTT. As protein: CASSLQGAGGNTIYF.

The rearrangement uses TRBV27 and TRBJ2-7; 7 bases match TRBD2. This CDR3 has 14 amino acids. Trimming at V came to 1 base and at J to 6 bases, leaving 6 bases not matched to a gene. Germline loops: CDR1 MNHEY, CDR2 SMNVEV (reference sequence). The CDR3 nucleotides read TGTGCCAGCAGTTTATTGTTAGCGGGCCGCGAGCAGTACTTC. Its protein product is CASSLLLAGREQYF.

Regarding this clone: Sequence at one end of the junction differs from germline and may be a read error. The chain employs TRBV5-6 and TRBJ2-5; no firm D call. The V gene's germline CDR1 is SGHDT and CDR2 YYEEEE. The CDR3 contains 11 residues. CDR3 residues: CASSLREIQYF. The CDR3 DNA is TGTGCCAGCAGCTTACGCGAGATCCAGTACTTC.

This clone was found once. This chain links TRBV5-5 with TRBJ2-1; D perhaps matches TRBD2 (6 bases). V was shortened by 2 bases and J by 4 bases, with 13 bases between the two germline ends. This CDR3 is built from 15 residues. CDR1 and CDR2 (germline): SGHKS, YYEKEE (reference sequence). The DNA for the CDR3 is TGTGCCAGCAGCTTCGACGGGAGAGGGTACAATGAGCAGTTCTTC. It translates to CASSFDGRGYNEQFF. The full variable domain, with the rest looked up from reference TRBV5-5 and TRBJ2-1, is DAGVTQSPTHLIKTRGQQVTLRCSPISGHKSVSWYQQVLGQGPQFIFQYYEKEERGRGNFPDRFSARQFPNYSSELNVNALLLGDSALYLCASSFDGRGYNEQFFGPGTRLTVL.

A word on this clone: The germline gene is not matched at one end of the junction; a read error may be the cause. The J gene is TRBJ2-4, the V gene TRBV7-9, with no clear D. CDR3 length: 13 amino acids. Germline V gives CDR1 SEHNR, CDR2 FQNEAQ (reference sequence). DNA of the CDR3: TGTTCCAGCAGCTTAGCCGCTTCGAGCATTCAGTACTTC. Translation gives CSSSLAASSIQYF.

CDR3 loop: CASSYGLGLNEQFF. In DNA, the CDR3 is TGTGCCAGCAGTTACGGACTAGGGCTGAATGAGCAGTTCTTC. The chain employs TRBV6-5 and TRBJ2-1, with 7 nucleotides matching TRBD2. Trimming cost V 2 bases and J 7 bases; bases outside gene matches: 5. The CDR3 covers 14 residues. In germline, CDR1 is MNHEY, CDR2 SVGAGI.

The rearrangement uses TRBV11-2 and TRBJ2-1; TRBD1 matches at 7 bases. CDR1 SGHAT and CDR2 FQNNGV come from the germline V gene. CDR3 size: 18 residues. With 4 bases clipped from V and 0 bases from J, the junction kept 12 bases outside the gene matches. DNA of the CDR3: TGTGCCAGCAGCTCGCGATACAACAGGGGTGGCTCCTACAATGAGCAGTTCTTC. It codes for CASSSRYNRGGSYNEQFF.

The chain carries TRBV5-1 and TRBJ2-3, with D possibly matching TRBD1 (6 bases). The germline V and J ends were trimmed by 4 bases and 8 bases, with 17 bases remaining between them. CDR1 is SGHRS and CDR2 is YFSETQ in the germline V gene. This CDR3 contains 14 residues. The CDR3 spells CASSLTGFGGTQYF. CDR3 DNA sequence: TGCGCCAGCAGCCTTACAGGGTTTGGGGGTACGCAGTATTTT.